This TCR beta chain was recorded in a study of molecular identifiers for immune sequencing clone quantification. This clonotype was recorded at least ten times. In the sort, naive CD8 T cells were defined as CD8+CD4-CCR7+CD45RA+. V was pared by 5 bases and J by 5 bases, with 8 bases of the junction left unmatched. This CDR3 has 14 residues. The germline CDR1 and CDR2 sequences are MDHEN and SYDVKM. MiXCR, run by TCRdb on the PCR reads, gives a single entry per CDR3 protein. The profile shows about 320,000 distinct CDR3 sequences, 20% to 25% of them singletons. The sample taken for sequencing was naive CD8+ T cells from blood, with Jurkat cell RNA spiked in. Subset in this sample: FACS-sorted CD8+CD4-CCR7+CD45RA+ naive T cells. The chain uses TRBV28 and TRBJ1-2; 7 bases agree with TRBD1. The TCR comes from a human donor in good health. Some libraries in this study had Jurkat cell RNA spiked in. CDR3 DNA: TGTGCCAGCAGTCCCGGGACAGCCTATTATGGCTACACCTTC. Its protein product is CASSPGTAYYGYTF.